These T cell receptor beta chains were read from a single sample in a study of naive and memory T cell subsets. One entry per CDR3 protein, called by TCRdb with MiXCR from the 5' RACE reads. Found here are tens of thousands of distinct CDR3 sequences, less than 25% of them singletons; the top ten hold about 1.8%. Receptors were obtained from a female donor in good health. Both conserved end residues are part of each CDR3. D genes are given only for firm matches. Clone size, where shown, is once, few, many, or a class for clones that have expanded.

v_gene	j_gene	d_gene	abundance	CDR3nt	CDR3aa
TRBV10-2	TRBJ2-2	NA	medium-sized	TGCGCCAGCAGTGACCACCTTTTAGCTACCGGGGAGCTGTTTTTT	CASSDHLLATGELFF
TRBV20-1	TRBJ2-7	TRBD2	many	TGCAGTGCTCCCGGGACTAGCAACTACGAGCAGTACTTC	CSAPGTSNYEQYF
TRBV7-4	TRBJ1-5	NA	NA	TGTGCCAGCAGCTTAGCATCCGGGGTCCGCAATCAGCCCCAGCATTTT	CASSLASGVRNQPQHF
TRBV18	TRBJ1-5	NA	many	TGTGCCAGCTCACCACTGTCGGGGGGGATAGGCAATCAGCCCCAGCATTTT	CASSPLSGGIGNQPQHF
TRBV20-1	TRBJ2-3	NA	few	TGCAGTGCTAGAGGGTACAGGTCGCCAGATACGCAGTATTTT	CSARGYRSPDTQYF
TRBV9	TRBJ2-3	NA	NA	TGTGCCAGCAGCGTAGAGGGGCCTAGCACAGATACGCAGTATTTT	CASSVEGPSTDTQYF
TRBV11-2	TRBJ2-3	TRBD2	many	TGTGCCAGCAGCACCAGCGGGAGGGCCACAGATACGCAGTATTTT	CASSTSGRATDTQYF
TRBV7-2	TRBJ2-7	NA	NA	TGTGCCAGCAGCTTAAACGGGCCGTCATACGAGCAGTACTTC	CASSLNGPSYEQYF
TRBV12-3/TRBV12-4	TRBJ2-3	TRBD2	medium-sized	TGTGCCAGCAGTCACCCCGGGGCGGCTAGCGGGAGGGGAGAAAGGACAGATACGCAGTATTTT	CASSHPGAASGRGERTDTQYF
TRBV6-4	TRBJ2-3	TRBD1	many	TGTGCCAGCAGTGTCCAGGGGGACACGGCAGATACGCAGTATTTT	CASSVQGDTADTQYF
TRBV20-1	TRBJ1-6	NA	NA	TGCAGTGCTAGAGCCTCAGGAAGCTATAATTCACCCCTCCACTTT	CSARASGSYNSPLHF
TRBV7-9	TRBJ1-5	NA	NA	TGTGCCAGCAGCGGAGGTCCATCACAGGGTCAGCCCCAGCATTTT	CASSGGPSQGQPQHF
TRBV6-5	TRBJ2-3	TRBD2	few	TGTGCCAGCAGACTAGCGACTCGCACAGATACGCAGTATTTT	CASRLATRTDTQYF
TRBV6-1	TRBJ2-7	NA	many	TGTGCCAGCAGTGAAAGTCAGGGTTCCTACGAGCAGTACTTC	CASSESQGSYEQYF
TRBV6-6	TRBJ2-7	TRBD2	NA	TGTGCCAGCAGTTACTCTGGGCTAGCGGGAGGAGTCTCCTACGAGCAGTACTTC	CASSYSGLAGGVSYEQYF
TRBV29-1	TRBJ2-7	NA	NA	TGCAGCGTTGCGCCCAGGGTTTCCTACGAGCAGTACTTC	CSVAPRVSYEQYF
TRBV4-3	TRBJ2-2	NA	NA	TGCGCCAGCAGCCAAGTGGCTTTTCGGAACACCGGGGAGCTGTTTTTT	CASSQVAFRNTGELFF
TRBV6-1	TRBJ2-1	TRBD2	many	TGTGCCAGCAGTCGTCCGGGCCTAGCGGGCTACAATGAGCAGTTCTTC	CASSRPGLAGYNEQFF
TRBV7-3	TRBJ2-1	TRBD2	many	TGTGCCAGCAGCTTAAATGTAGCGGGGGGGCCCGGCAATGAGCAGTTCTTC	CASSLNVAGGPGNEQFF
TRBV5-5	TRBJ2-2	NA	many	TGTGCCAGCAGCGAAGGACATGTGGGCACCGGGGAGCTGTTTTTT	CASSEGHVGTGELFF
TRBV12-3/TRBV12-4	TRBJ1-5	NA	NA	TGTGCCAGCAGTTTAGGCAATCAGCCCCAGCATTTT	CASSLGNQPQHF
TRBV4-3	TRBJ1-4	NA	many	TGCGCCAGCAGCCAAGGGACAGTCGCAACTAATGAAAAACTGTTTTTT	CASSQGTVATNEKLFF
TRBV6-5	TRBJ1-5	NA	few	TGTGCCAGCATGGGGATCCGGCCCCAGCATTTT	CASMGIRPQHF
TRBV20-1	TRBJ2-7	NA	medium-sized	TGCAGTGCTGGGTCCCGGGACGAGGGGATCTCCTACGAGCAGTACTTC	CSAGSRDEGISYEQYF
TRBV12-3/TRBV12-4	TRBJ2-1	TRBD2	NA	TGTGCCAGCAGACAGGGGACTAGCGGGGGGGCACTGTTCTTC	CASRQGTSGGALFF
TRBV29-1	TRBJ1-3	NA	medium-sized	TGCAGCGGCCTCTACAGGGGAAACACCATATATTTT	CSGLYRGNTIYF
TRBV27	TRBJ1-1	TRBD1	NA	TGTGCCAGCAGGACCCTAAACAGGGGATTCACTGAAGCTTTCTTT	CASRTLNRGFTEAFF
TRBV20-1	TRBJ2-5	NA	NA	TGCAGTGCTAGGGATGACGGGGCAGGAGAGACCCAGTACTTC	CSARDDGAGETQYF
TRBV29-1	TRBJ2-1	NA	many	TGCAGCGTTGGGCGGCGGTTAACAGACGAGCAGTTCTTC	CSVGRRLTDEQFF